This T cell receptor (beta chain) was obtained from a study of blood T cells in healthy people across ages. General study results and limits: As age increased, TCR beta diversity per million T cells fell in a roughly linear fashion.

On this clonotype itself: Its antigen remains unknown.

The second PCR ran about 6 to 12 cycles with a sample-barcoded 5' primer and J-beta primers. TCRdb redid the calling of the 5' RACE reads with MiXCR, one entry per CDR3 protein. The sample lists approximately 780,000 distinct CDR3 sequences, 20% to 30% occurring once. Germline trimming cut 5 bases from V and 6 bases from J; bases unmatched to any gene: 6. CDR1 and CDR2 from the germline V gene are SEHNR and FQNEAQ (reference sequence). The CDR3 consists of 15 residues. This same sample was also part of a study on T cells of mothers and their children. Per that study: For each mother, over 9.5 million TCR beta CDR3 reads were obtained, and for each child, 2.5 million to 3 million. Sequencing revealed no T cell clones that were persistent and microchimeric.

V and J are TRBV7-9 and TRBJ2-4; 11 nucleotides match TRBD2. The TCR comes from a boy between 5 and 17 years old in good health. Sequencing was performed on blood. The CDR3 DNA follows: TGTGCCAGCAGCCTCATAGCGGGGGGGAGAAACATTCAGTACTTC. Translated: CASSLIAGGRNIQYF.